The 21 T cell receptor beta chains below were found in one sample sequenced in a study of cytomegalovirus exposure and HLA in healthy donors. This PCR relied on a set of 60 Vbeta primers and 13 Jbeta primers. The method was immunoSEQ multiplex PCR; TCRdb's version includes in-frame clones alone and lacks a portion of them. Altogether 110,000 to 150,000 clones are present, 80% being singletons, with the ten largest covering nearly 7%. The specimen sequenced was PBMCs. The receptors were gathered from a man aged 40-55 years in good health and CMV-seropositive.

V gene TRBV15 combines with J gene TRBJ2-7, with TRBD1 identical over 7 bases. With 0 bases clipped from V and 1 base from J, the junction kept 6 bases outside the gene matches. CDR1 and CDR2 from the germline V gene are LNHNV and YYDKDF (reference sequence). There are 16 residues in the CDR3. This CDR3 reads CATSRERSGGSYEQYF. CDR3 nucleotides: TGTGCCACCAGCAGAGAAAGGTCAGGGGGTTCCTACGAGCAGTACTTC.

V usage is TRBV6-5 and J usage is TRBJ2-1; tentative D call: TRBD2 (6 bases). Germline V CDR1 and CDR2: MNHEY, SVGAGI. The CDR3 extends over 15 amino acids. Trimming removed 7 bases at V and 8 bases at J, with 21 bases between. CDR3 amino acids: CASTLFSGPKDEQFF. In nucleotides, the CDR3 is TGTGCCAGCACCCTCTTCAGCGGGCCGAAGGATGAGCAGTTCTTC.

The chain is built from TRBV6-5 and TRBJ2-7; 8 nucleotides agree with TRBD1. After removal of 6 bases from V and 2 bases from J, the junction contained 6 bases not matched to a gene. CDR1 and CDR2 (germline): MNHEY, SVGAGI. The CDR3 totals 14 residues. Here the CDR3 DNA reads TGTGCCAGCAGGAATCCAGGGGGCCCCTACGAGCAGTACTTC. It is translated as CASRNPGGPYEQYF.

The J gene is TRBJ1-4, the V gene TRBV29-1, with D possibly being TRBD1 (5 bases). CDR3 length: 13 amino acids. Trimming stripped 7 bases from V and 15 bases from J, with 24 bases between. The germline V gene encodes CDR1 SQVTM and CDR2 ANQGSEA. The CDR3 nucleotides are TGCAGCGCCCAGGGCAGGTCAACATCGTCGGTGTTTTTT. It codes for CSAQGRSTSSVFF. The entire variable domain, with the rest obtained from reference TRBV29-1 and TRBJ1-4, is as follows: SAVISQKPSRDICQRGTSLTIQCQVDSQVTMMFWYRQQPGQSLTLIATANQGSEATYESGFVIDKFPISRPNLTFSTLTVSNMSPEDSSIYLCSAQGRSTSSVFFGSGTQLSVL.

V usage is TRBV6-5 and J usage is TRBJ2-1, with 10 bases aligning to TRBD2. The CDR3 has 15 amino acids. With 2 bases clipped from V and 4 bases from J, the junction kept 2 bases outside the gene matches. CDR1 MNHEY and CDR2 SVGAGI come from the germline V gene. CDR3 nucleotide sequence: TGTGCCAGCAGTTACCGACTAGCGGGTTACAATGAGCAGTTCTTC. It encodes CASSYRLAGYNEQFF.

The gene calls are TRBV5-1 and TRBJ1-1; 7 bases map to TRBD1. CDR1 and CDR2 (germline): SGHRS, YFSETQ. Trimming took 6 bases from V and 1 from J; bases not matched to a gene: 3. The CDR3 totals 13 residues. DNA for the CDR3: TGCGCCAGCAAAGGACAGGCGAACACTGAAGCTTTCTTT. The encoded protein is CASKGQANTEAFF. The full variable domain, rest sourced from reference TRBV5-1 and TRBJ1-1, is KAGVTQTPRYLIKTRGQQVTLSCSPISGHRSVSWYQQTPGQGLQFLFEYFSETQRNKGNFPGRFSGRQFSNSRSEMNVSTLELGDSALYLCASKGQANTEAFFGQGTRLTVV.

This chain joins TRBV19 and TRBJ2-7; D perhaps matches TRBD2 (5 bases). CDR3 length: 14 residues. From germline, CDR1 is LNHDA and CDR2 SQIVND (reference sequence). Deletions cut 1 base from V and 3 bases from J, with 10 bases between. For the CDR3, the DNA is TGTGCCAGTAGTATAGTCGCGGGTGACTACGAGCAGTACTTC. This translates into CASSIVAGDYEQYF.

The chain combines TRBV4-3 with TRBJ2-5; 12 nucleotides align to TRBD2. Matching the DNA end better, TRBJ2-7 makes the J call doubtful. Germline V gene lookup returns CDR1 LGHNA and CDR2 YSLEER. The CDR3 length is 16 residues. CDR3 coding DNA: TGCGCCAGCAGTCCCGGACTAGCGGGGATAGCCTACGAGCAGTACTTC. This translates into CASSPGLAGIAYEQYF.

The gene calls are TRBV19 and TRBJ1-1; possibly TRBD1 for D (5 bases). Trimming took 6 bases from V and 5 from J, leaving 10 bases between them. The CDR3 has 12 residues. The germline V gene encodes CDR1 LNHDA and CDR2 SQIVND (reference sequence). The CDR3 here is CASSDSLTEAFF. CDR3 DNA: TGTGCCAGTAGCGACAGTTTGACTGAAGCTTTCTTT.

This clone was detected only once. V and J are TRBV4-1 and TRBJ2-7; the match to TRBD1 covers 8 bases. The V segment lost 0 bases and the J segment 6 bases; nucleotides outside the gene matches: 16. Germline CDR1 is MGHRA and CDR2 is YSYEKL. This CDR3 has 18 amino acids. The CDR3 DNA reads TGCGCCAGCAGCCAAGAACGGAGACAGGGGCCCCGAACGGTCGAGCAGTACTTC. Encoded protein: CASSQERRQGPRTVEQYF.

A word on this clone: Other DNA sequences in this specimen translate into the identical CDR3. This chain uses TRBV5-6 with TRBJ2-7; 15 bases map to TRBD2. The germline CDR1 and CDR2 sequences are SGHDT and YYEEEE. CDR3 length: 16 residues. With V trimmed by 4 bases and J by 0 bases, 2 bases remained unmatched. Here the CDR3 reads CASSLGLAGGSYEQYF. The CDR3 nucleotides are TGTGCCAGCAGCCTGGGACTAGCGGGGGGCTCCTACGAGCAGTACTTC.

This chain links TRBV7-2 with TRBJ1-2; possibly TRBD1 for D (5 bases). V lost 2 bases to trimming and J lost 4 bases, with 14 bases between them. The CDR3 sequence is 15 residues long. The germline V gene has CDR1 SGHTA and CDR2 FQGNSA. CDR3 bases: TGTGCCAGCAGCTTAATGGCAGGGTTGACCTATGGCTACACCTTC. This translates into CASSLMAGLTYGYTF.

The chain combines TRBV2 with TRBJ1-1; tentatively, D is TRBD1 (5 bases). V gave up 6 bases and J gave up 8 bases, with 25 bases separating them. CDR1 is SNHLY and CDR2 is FYNNEI in the germline V gene. The CDR3 consists of 16 residues. CDR3 nucleotides: TGTGCCAGCAGCGCAACCCAAACGGGGGGGGACTACGAAGCTTTCTTT. Amino acids: CASSATQTGGDYEAFF.

The CDR3 loop is CASSPRTGYEQYF. The CDR3 bases are TGTGCCAGCAGCCCACGCACCGGCTACGAGCAGTACTTC. The chain employs TRBV9 and TRBJ2-7; D gene unclear. Trimming cost V 4 bases and J 3 bases, with 11 bases left between them. The germline CDR1 and CDR2 sequences are SGDLS and YYNGEE. The CDR3 consists of 13 residues.

The V gene is TRBV6-9, the J gene TRBJ2-2, with D possibly being TRBD1 (6 bases). This CDR3 comprises 16 residues. Germline V gene sequence: CDR1 MNHGY, CDR2 SVAAGI. Trimming cost V 0 bases and J 5 bases, with 13 bases left between them. The CDR3 DNA reads as TGTGCCAGCAGTTATTCCAGGGGCCAAGGGACCGGGGAGCTGTTTTTT. Protein sequence: CASSYSRGQGTGELFF.

The chain uses TRBV28 and TRBJ2-7; 8 bases align to TRBD1. The trim removed 1 base at V and 0 bases at J, leaving 8 bases unmatched. Germline values: CDR1 MDHEN, CDR2 SYDVKM. The CDR3 runs 17 residues. CDR3 residues: CASSLSPRTGTSYEQYF. The CDR3 DNA sequence: TGTGCCAGCAGTTTATCGCCGAGGACAGGGACCTCCTACGAGCAGTACTTC.

This sequence joins TRBV7-2 and TRBJ2-7; D perhaps matches TRBD1 (6 bases). Trimming took off 1 base at V and 2 bases at J, with 15 bases between the two ends. CDR1 is SGHTA and CDR2 is FQGNSA in the germline V gene. This CDR3 has 16 amino acids. Written as DNA, the CDR3 is TGTGCCAGCAGCTTAGGTCGGCAGGGGCCTCCCTACGAGCAGTACTTC. As protein: CASSLGRQGPPYEQYF.

V is TRBV7-2 and J is TRBJ1-1; weak D call: TRBD1 (5 bases). V dropped 1 base and J dropped 6 bases, with 15 bases sitting between them. Germline-derived CDR1 and CDR2 are SGHTA and FQGNSA. The CDR3 runs to 15 residues. The CDR3 sequence: CASSLVRVKGPEAFF. The CDR3 DNA follows: TGTGCCAGCAGCTTAGTCAGGGTAAAGGGTCCTGAAGCTTTCTTT.

The chain couples TRBV30 to TRBJ1-2, with 8 positions matching TRBD1. CDR3 size: 11 residues. The junction had 3 bases not matched to a gene; V was cut back by 7 bases and J by 5 bases. The germline CDR1 and CDR2 sequences are GTSNPN and SVGIG (reference sequence). In DNA form, the CDR3 reads TGTGCCTCACAGGGGGGGTATGGCTACACCTTC. Protein product: CASQGGYGYTF.

The V and J genes are TRBV7-8 and TRBJ2-1, with 10 nucleotides matching TRBD2. The CDR3 runs to 15 residues. The germline V gene has CDR1 SGHVS and CDR2 FQNEAQ. With V trimmed by 6 bases and J by 0 bases, 2 bases remained unmatched. The CDR3 DNA is TGTGCCAGCAGTCCTAGCGGGGGCTCCTACAATGAGCAGTTCTTC. It is translated as CASSPSGGSYNEQFF. The full variable domain, its missing parts supplied by reference TRBV7-8 and TRBJ2-1, is GAGVSQSPRYKVAKRGQDVALRCDPISGHVSLFWYQQALGQGPEFLTYFQNEAQLDKSGLPSDRFFAERPEGSVSTLKIQRTQQEDSAVYLCASSPSGGSYNEQFFGPGTRLTVL.

The chain employs TRBV2 and TRBJ2-7; perhaps TRBD1 as D (5 bases). CDR1 SNHLY and CDR2 FYNNEI come from the germline V gene. The V and J ends lost 3 bases and 1 base respectively, with 7 bases between them. The CDR3 has 13 residues. The CDR3 nucleotides read TGTGCCAGCAGTGATCAGGGTTCCTACGAGCAGTACTTC. Residues: CASSDQGSYEQYF.